This TCR beta chain was obtained from a study of cytomegalovirus exposure and HLA in healthy donors. General study findings and limits: For most TCR beta V segments, an earlier analysis put the productive rate at about 87% or about 30% of the time. Being indistinguishable, some V segments were excluded, TRBV6-2 and TRBV6-3 among them. Upon later analysis, HLA-associated TCR beta chains proved more clonally expanded than other, equally common chains.

PCR used 60 Vbeta primers and 13 Jbeta primers. Method: immunoSEQ multiplex PCR; TCRdb's copy keeps in-frame clones and lacks some. The sample yields 150,000 to 200,000 clones, 68% seen once. The CDR3 length is 12 residues. Germline CDR1 SQVTM, CDR2 ANQGSEA. Deletions cut 6 bases from V and 2 bases from J, with 11 bases between. Points on this clone: Its specificity is not known.

The sequenced sample was PBMCs. The receptor comes from a young woman in good health and CMV-seropositive. The J gene is TRBJ2-7, the V gene TRBV29-1, with D possibly matching TRBD1 (6 bases). The CDR3, as DNA: TGCAGCGTCCCGGACAGTCCCTACGAGCAGTACTTC. This encodes CSVPDSPYEQYF.